The sequence of this T cell receptor beta chain was determined in a study of Ad26.COV2.S vaccination and SARS-CoV-2 variants. The wider study: Each vaccinee took Ad26.COV2.S intramuscularly, once or twice 56 days apart.

Sequencing was performed with immunoSEQ multiplex PCR; in TCRdb, only in-frame clones are kept and a portion is missing. The table shows hundreds of thousands of clones, with around 89% occurring only once. V shed 1 base and J 5 bases; nucleotides not matched to a gene: 12. The CDR3 is 17 amino acids. Germline CDR1 LNHNV, CDR2 YYDKDF (reference sequence). Regarding treatment: some 20 received Ad26.COV2.S at low or high dose, single or two shots; about five received placebo; per-sample allocation not given. Each sample was drawn 63 days after the first injection (of vaccine or placebo). This vaccine is an Ad26 vector that expresses the Wuhan-strain SARS-CoV-2 spike.

Sequences were derived from peripheral blood, sampled in a trial of Ad26.COV2.S vaccine versus placebo. V and J are TRBV15 and TRBJ2-7; 9 positions match TRBD1. This clonotype was obtained from a person between 18 and 60 years old who received the Ad26.COV2.S COVID-19 vaccine or a placebo. CDR3 sequence (DNA): TGTGCCACCAGCAGAGCAACAGGGGGCAAATCTCCGGACGAGCAGTACTTC. Protein sequence: CATSRATGGKSPDEQYF.